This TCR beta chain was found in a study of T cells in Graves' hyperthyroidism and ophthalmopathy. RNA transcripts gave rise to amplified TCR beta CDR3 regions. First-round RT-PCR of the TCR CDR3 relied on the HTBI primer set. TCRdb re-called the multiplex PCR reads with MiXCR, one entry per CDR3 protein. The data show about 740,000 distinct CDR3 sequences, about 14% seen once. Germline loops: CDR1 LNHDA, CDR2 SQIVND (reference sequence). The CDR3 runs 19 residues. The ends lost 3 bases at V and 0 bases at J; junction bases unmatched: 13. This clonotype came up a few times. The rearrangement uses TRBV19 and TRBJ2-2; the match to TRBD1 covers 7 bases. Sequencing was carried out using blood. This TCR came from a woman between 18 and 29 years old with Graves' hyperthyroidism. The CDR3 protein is CASSIINILGQANTGELFF. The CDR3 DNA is TGTGCCAGTAGTATTATAAACATTCTCGGACAGGCGAACACCGGGGAGCTGTTTTTT.